Following are 31 T cell receptor beta chains from one sample sequenced in a study of blood T cell repertoires in COVID-19. Assay: immunoSEQ multiplex PCR; the TCRdb copy retains only in-frame clones and omits some. The sample lists 100,000 to 120,000 clones, approximately 68% occurring once. Sequenced: peripheral blood. The receptors were gathered from a woman aged 55-69 years with acute or convalescent COVID-19.

The rearrangement links TRBV7-3 to TRBJ2-1; 9 bases fit TRBD2. Germline lookup yields CDR1 SGHTA and CDR2 FQGTGA. The length of the CDR3 is 16 residues. The V segment lost 5 bases and the J segment 7 bases; nucleotides outside the gene matches: 12. The CDR3 reads CASSRSGGGARNEQFF. In DNA, the CDR3 is TGTGCCAGCAGCCGCTCAGGCGGGGGGGCCAGAAATGAGCAGTTCTTC.

The gene calls are TRBV10-3 and TRBJ1-6; D perhaps matches TRBD1 (5 bases). Trimming took off 2 bases at V and 0 bases at J, with 11 bases between the two ends. The V gene's germline CDR1 is ENHRY and CDR2 SYGVKD. There are 17 residues in the CDR3. CDR3 sequence (DNA): TGTGCCATCAGTGAGAGAACGGGGGACTCCTATAATTCACCCCTCCACTTT. It yields the protein CAISERTGDSYNSPLHF.

V and J are TRBV28 and TRBJ2-7, with TRBD1 identical over 9 bases. Germline V gene sequence: CDR1 MDHEN, CDR2 SYDVKM. J lost 7 bases, V lost 4 bases, and 8 bases had no gene match. CDR3 size: 14 residues. Here the CDR3 reads CASSSSGTGWEQYF. CDR3 nucleotides: TGTGCCAGCAGTTCCTCAGGGACAGGGTGGGAGCAGTACTTC. Using reference TRBV28 and TRBJ2-7 for the parts outside the CDR3, the full variable domain is DVKVTQSSRYLVKRTGEKVFLECVQDMDHENMFWYRQDPGLGLRLIYFSYDVKMKEKGDIPEGYSVSREKKERFSLILESASTNQTSMYLCASSSSGTGWEQYFGPGTRLTVT.

J is TRBJ2-1 and V is TRBV5-1; maybe TRBD2 (7 bases). V was cut by 10 bases and J by 8 bases, with 22 bases left in between. The CDR3 spans 14 residues. Germline-derived CDR1 and CDR2 are SGHRS and YFSETQ. In DNA, the CDR3 is TGCGCCTCGGGGGCCTTAGCGGGTAGGGATGAGCAGTTCTTC. Amino acid sequence: CASGALAGRDEQFF.

V gene TRBV30 combines with J gene TRBJ1-4; D is unresolved. CDR1 is GTSNPN and CDR2 is SVGIG in the germline V gene (reference sequence). This CDR3 contains 12 residues. Trimming cost V 3 bases and J 8 bases, with 10 bases left between them. Written as DNA, the CDR3 is TGTGCCTGGAGCCGCGTGGGCGAAAAACTGTTTTTT. Protein: CAWSRVGEKLFF.

This clone appeared a few times. This rearrangement joins TRBV5-8 to TRBJ1-6; maybe TRBD1 (5 bases). This CDR3 region has 14 residues. The V end was cut by 5 bases, the J end by 4 bases, with 10 bases between. Germline CDR1 and CDR2: SGHTS and YDEGEE. The chain's CDR3 is CASRAGRYNSPLHF. CDR3 sequence (DNA): TGTGCCAGCAGGGCGGGACGGTATAATTCACCCCTCCACTTT.

The chain employs TRBV28 and TRBJ2-5; D is possibly TRBD1 (6 bases). Trimming cost V 8 bases and J 6 bases, with 10 bases left between them. CDR3 length equals 11 residues. Germline CDR1 is MDHEN and CDR2 is SYDVKM. The CDR3 DNA is TGTGCCAGCCAGGGGTTACAGACCCAGTACTTC. Its translation is CASQGLQTQYF.

The genes are TRBV20-1 and TRBJ1-5; D possibly corresponds to TRBD1 (6 bases). V lost 3 bases and J lost 9, with 12 bases in between. The CDR3 contains 12 residues. From germline, CDR1 is DFQATT and CDR2 SNEGSKA (reference sequence). CDR3: CSASGTHLPQHF. The CDR3 region has the DNA TGCAGTGCTAGTGGGACACATTTGCCCCAGCATTTT.

V is TRBV28 and J is TRBJ1-3; D ambiguous. The V end lost 7 bases, the J end lost 3 bases, and 13 bases lay between the germline ends. This CDR3 has 14 residues. The V gene's germline CDR1 is MDHEN and CDR2 SYDVKM. The CDR3: CASTLGSLGNTIYF. DNA for the CDR3: TGTGCCAGCACCCTCGGGAGTCTTGGAAACACCATATATTTT. The whole variable domain, remainder taken from reference TRBV28 and TRBJ1-3, is DVKVTQSSRYLVKRTGEKVFLECVQDMDHENMFWYRQDPGLGLRLIYFSYDVKMKEKGDIPEGYSVSREKKERFSLILESASTNQTSMYLCASTLGSLGNTIYFGEGSWLTVV.

This chain connects TRBV6-5 to TRBJ1-5; 10 bases map to TRBD1. CDR3 size: 13 residues. After removal of 8 bases from V and 6 bases from J, the junction contained 4 bases not matched to a gene. CDR1 and CDR2 (germline): MNHEY, SVGAGI. CDR3 region: CASVGTGVQPQHF. CDR3 nucleotide sequence: TGTGCCAGCGTAGGGACAGGGGTTCAGCCCCAGCATTTT.

The rearrangement uses TRBV27 and TRBJ1-1, with 8 bases identical to TRBD1. The CDR3 extends over 16 amino acids. The germline V gene encodes CDR1 MNHEY and CDR2 SMNVEV (reference sequence). V shed 6 bases, J shed 1 base, and the junction held 10 bases outside the gene matches. CDR3 nucleotides: TGTGCCAGCAGCTCAGACAGGGGCCGGGGGAACACTGAAGCTTTCTTT. This encodes CASSSDRGRGNTEAFF.

The chain is built from TRBV2 and TRBJ1-1; possibly TRBD1 for D (5 bases). Between the trimmed V and J ends, which lost 5 bases and 4 bases, there was a span of 20 bases. CDR1 and CDR2 from the germline V gene are SNHLY and FYNNEI. The CDR3 is made up of 16 amino acids. DNA of the CDR3: TGTGCCAGCAGTCCAAGCTATATAGGGGTTTCCACTGAAGCTTTCTTT. It codes for CASSPSYIGVSTEAFF.

The rearrangement uses TRBV27 and TRBJ1-2, with TRBD1 identical over 8 bases. The V segment lost 6 bases and the J segment 0 bases; nucleotides outside the gene matches: 0. The CDR3 totals 13 residues. Germline values: CDR1 MNHEY, CDR2 SMNVEV (reference sequence). The CDR3 nucleotides read TGTGCCAGCAGGACAGGGGCTAACTATGGCTACACCTTC. It codes for CASRTGANYGYTF.

The rearrangement joins TRBV7-3 to TRBJ1-1; TRBD1 aligns across 7 bases. CDR3 length: 14 residues. Germline V gene sequence: CDR1 SGHTA, CDR2 FQGTGA. Unmatched junction bases numbered 3, after V lost 3 bases and J lost 2 bases. CDR3 sequence: CASSLTGPNTEAFF. DNA for the CDR3: TGTGCCAGCAGCTTGACAGGGCCCAACACTGAAGCTTTCTTT.

The chain uses TRBV5-5 and TRBJ1-1; 9 nucleotides line up with TRBD1. Trimming at V came to 4 bases and at J to 4 bases, leaving 17 bases not matched to a gene. The CDR3 contains 18 residues. Germline V gene sequence: CDR1 SGHKS, CDR2 YYEKEE (reference sequence). CDR3 amino acids: CASSPTGTGRIDSTEAFF. DNA for the CDR3: TGTGCCAGCAGCCCTACCGGGACAGGGAGGATCGATAGCACTGAAGCTTTCTTT.

This clone was seen a few times. V gene TRBV10-2 combines with J gene TRBJ1-2; 10 bases are a match to TRBD1. Trimming cost V 6 bases and J 2 bases; bases outside gene matches: 3. The CDR3 totals 14 residues. Germline lookup yields CDR1 WSHSY and CDR2 SAAADI. CDR3 sequence reads: CASRRTGGNYGYTF. For the CDR3, the DNA is TGCGCCAGCAGAAGGACAGGGGGAAACTATGGCTACACCTTC.

The rearrangement links TRBV28 to TRBJ1-1, with TRBD1 matching over 8 bases. CDR3 length: 15 residues. Germline CDR1 reads MDHEN; CDR2 reads SYDVKM. V lost 8 bases to trimming and J lost 0 bases; unmatched junction nucleotides: 8. DNA of the CDR3: TGTGCCAGCCGCACCCAGGGGGCGTTGAACACTGAAGCTTTCTTT. Amino acids: CASRTQGALNTEAFF.

This rearrangement joins TRBV28 to TRBJ2-7; no clear D. V lost 0 bases and J lost 0, with 12 bases in between. CDR1 MDHEN and CDR2 SYDVKM come from the germline V gene. The CDR3 spans 16 residues. The CDR3 DNA sequence: TGTGCCAGCAGTTTATGGAACACCATCCTCTCCTACGAGCAGTACTTC. Protein product: CASSLWNTILSYEQYF.

The count of this clone is one. Written as DNA, the CDR3 is TGTGCCAGCAGTTCCACCCAATCACTGACAGCGAACTATGGCTACACCTTC. Translated: CASSSTQSLTANYGYTF. The chain carries TRBV27 and TRBJ1-2, with D perhaps matching TRBD1 (5 bases). The germline gives CDR1 MNHEY, CDR2 SMNVEV (reference sequence). Trimming removed 4 bases at V and 2 bases at J, with 20 bases between. The CDR3 has 17 residues.

The rearrangement links TRBV2 to TRBJ1-6; maybe TRBD1 (5 bases). V lost 8 bases to trimming and J lost 0 bases, with 11 bases between them. Per germline, CDR1 SNHLY and CDR2 FYNNEI. The CDR3 is 15 residues long. CDR3 coding DNA: TGTGCCAGCCGACCGGGGGGCTCCTATAATTCACCCCTCCACTTT. Amino acids: CASRPGGSYNSPLHF.

This chain links TRBV2 with TRBJ2-4; TRBD2 matches 7 bases. V lost 4 bases, J lost 4 bases, and 1 base stayed unmatched. Germline V CDR1 and CDR2: SNHLY, FYNNEI. The CDR3 runs 13 residues. The CDR3 nucleotides are TGTGCCAGCAGTGTGGGGGGGAAAAACATTCAGTACTTC. Protein product: CASSVGGKNIQYF. Looking up the rest from reference TRBV2 and TRBJ2-4 gives the full variable domain: EPEVTQTPSHQVTQMGQEVILRCVPISNHLYFYWYRQILGQKVEFLVSFYNNEISEKSEIFDDQFSVERPDGSNFTLKIRSTKLEDSAMYFCASSVGGKNIQYFGAGTRLSVL.

Here the CDR3 DNA reads TGCGCCAGCGCCTTAACTGGGGCTAACGGGGACTTCTTCGGCTACACCTTC. Translating gives CASALTGANGDFFGYTF. The V gene is TRBV5-1, the J gene TRBJ1-2; TRBD1 is a possible D gene (5 bases). CDR1 and CDR2 from the germline V gene are SGHRS and YFSETQ. CDR3 length: 17 amino acids. Trimming stripped 7 bases from V and 8 bases from J, with 30 bases between.

CDR3 sequence: CASSSQVGRTEAFF. The CDR3 nucleotides are TGTGCCAGCAGCTCCCAGGTGGGGCGCACTGAAGCTTTCTTT. The V call is TRBV7-2, the J call TRBJ1-1, with TRBD1 as a possible D gene (5 bases). Germline CDR1 and CDR2: SGHTA and FQGNSA. V lost 4 bases and J 4 bases, leaving 13 bases between the germline ends. The CDR3 has 14 amino acids.

The rearrangement links TRBV28 to TRBJ1-2; perhaps TRBD1 as D (5 bases). Trimming stripped 0 bases from V and 8 bases from J, with 16 bases between. The CDR3 extends over 15 amino acids. Germline CDR1 is MDHEN and CDR2 is SYDVKM. The chain's CDR3 is CASSLWAARGDGYTF. Here the CDR3 DNA reads TGTGCCAGCAGTTTATGGGCTGCGCGGGGCGACGGCTACACCTTC.

V and J are TRBV5-6 and TRBJ2-1; 13 bases are a match to TRBD2. CDR1 and CDR2 from the germline V gene are SGHDT and YYEEEE. The V and J ends lost 3 bases and 1 base, in that order; junction bases with no gene match: 1. The CDR3 extends over 16 amino acids. CDR3 sequence: CASSSGLAGSYNEQFF. The CDR3 coding sequence is TGTGCCAGCAGCTCGGGACTAGCGGGGTCCTACAATGAGCAGTTCTTC.

The chain recombines TRBV19 with TRBJ2-5, with D hard to call. V lost 2 bases and J 5 bases, leaving 12 bases between the germline ends. The CDR3 has 14 amino acids. Germline lookup yields CDR1 LNHDA and CDR2 SQIVND (reference sequence). In DNA form, the CDR3 reads TGTGCCAGTAGTATAAATGAGGTATTGGAGACCCAGTACTTC. This codes for CASSINEVLETQYF.

The chain joins TRBV12-3 or TRBV12-4 to TRBJ1-1; D gene unclear. V shed 2 bases and J shed 1 base, with 5 bases lying between them. This CDR3 is built from 13 residues. The CDR3 nucleotides read TGTGCCAGCAGTTTATGGGCGAACACTGAAGCTTTCTTT. Protein sequence: CASSLWANTEAFF.

This chain joins TRBV18 and TRBJ2-5; a possible D gene is TRBD2 (6 bases). Between the trimmed V and J ends, which lost 3 bases and 4 bases, there was a span of 12 bases. Germline V gene data show CDR1 as KGHSH and CDR2 as LQKENI. The CDR3 covers 14 residues. CDR3 loop: CASSPGTPRETQYF. The CDR3, as DNA: TGTGCCAGCTCACCCGGGACTCCAAGAGAGACCCAGTACTTC.

The J gene is TRBJ2-2, the V gene TRBV10-1; 7 nucleotides align to TRBD1. The CDR3 runs to 14 residues. Trimming removed 5 bases from V and 1 base from J; junction bases left unmatched: 1. Germline V CDR1 and CDR2: WNHNN, SYGVQD (reference sequence). This CDR3 reads CASSRDRNTGELFF. As DNA, the CDR3 is TGCGCCAGCAGTAGGGACAGGAACACCGGGGAGCTGTTTTTT.

The chain recombines TRBV5-5 with TRBJ1-3; D uncertain. Trimming stripped 0 bases from V and 0 bases from J, with 4 bases between. Germline V gene data show CDR1 as SGHKS and CDR2 as YYEKEE (reference sequence). The CDR3 consists of 14 residues. The CDR3 reads CASSLGGSGNTIYF. CDR3 nucleotides: TGTGCCAGCAGCTTGGGAGGCTCTGGAAACACCATATATTTT.

DNA of the CDR3: TGTGCCAGCAGCAACCGGGACAGGGACGTTGGGGAAAAACTGTTTTTT. Protein: CASSNRDRDVGEKLFF. J is TRBJ1-4 and V is TRBV5-4; 9 bases agree with TRBD1. J was trimmed by 8 bases and V by 4 bases; bases with no gene match: 12. Germline V CDR1 and CDR2: SGHNT, YYREEE (reference sequence). CDR3 length: 16 residues. The whole variable domain, filled in from reference TRBV5-4 and TRBJ1-4, reads ETGVTQSPTHLIKTRGQQVTLRCSSQSGHNTVSWYQQALGQGPQFIFQYYREEENGRGNFPPRFSGLQFPNYSSELNVNALELDDSALYLCASSNRDRDVGEKLFFGSGTQLSVL.